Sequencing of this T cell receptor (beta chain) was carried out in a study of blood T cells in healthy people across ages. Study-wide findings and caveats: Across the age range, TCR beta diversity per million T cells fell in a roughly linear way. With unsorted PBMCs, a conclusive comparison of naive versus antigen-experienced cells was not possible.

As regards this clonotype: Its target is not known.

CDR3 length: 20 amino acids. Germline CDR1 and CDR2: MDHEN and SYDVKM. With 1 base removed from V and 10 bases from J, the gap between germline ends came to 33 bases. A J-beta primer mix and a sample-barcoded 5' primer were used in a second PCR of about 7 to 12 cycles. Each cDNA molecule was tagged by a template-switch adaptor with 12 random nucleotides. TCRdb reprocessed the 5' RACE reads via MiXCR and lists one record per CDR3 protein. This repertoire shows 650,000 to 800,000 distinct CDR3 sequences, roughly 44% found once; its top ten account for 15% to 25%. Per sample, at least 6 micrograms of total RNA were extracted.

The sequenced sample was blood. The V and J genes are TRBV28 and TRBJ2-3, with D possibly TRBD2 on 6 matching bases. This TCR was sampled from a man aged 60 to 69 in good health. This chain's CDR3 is CASSLSRTLSRGIEGMAQYF. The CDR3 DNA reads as TGTGCCAGCAGTTTATCCCGCACCTTAAGCCGGGGGATAGAGGGGATGGCGCAGTATTTT.